This T cell receptor beta chain was sequenced for a study of blood T cell repertoires in COVID-19. Sequenced by immunoSEQ multiplex PCR; TCRdb stores in-frame clones only, minus some. The data contain about 150,000 clones, 60% to 85% of them seen just once; the ten biggest clones take up 7% to 9%. CDR1 is SEHNR and CDR2 is FQNEAQ in the germline V gene (reference sequence). V was pared by 2 bases and J by 4 bases, with 11 bases of the junction left unmatched. This CDR3 has 16 residues. The chain is built from TRBV7-9 and TRBJ2-7; 7 bases are shared with TRBD2. The material sequenced was peripheral blood. The receptor's source is a man in his fifties with active or convalescent COVID-19. CDR3 loop: CASSLTLGRRGYEQYF. Here the CDR3 DNA reads TGTGCCAGCAGCTTAACCCTCGGGCGGCGGGGGTACGAGCAGTACTTC.